These 27 T cell receptor beta chains were all obtained from the same sample, sequenced in a study of T-cell memory formation after mild COVID-19. MiXCR, applied by TCRdb to the 5' RACE reads, yields one record per CDR3 protein. The sample shows hundreds of thousands of distinct CDR3 sequences, approximately 15% of them seen only once. Sequencing was performed on PBMCs or a T cell subset sorted from them (not recorded which). These receptors came from a man between 18 and 29 years old who had mild COVID-19 (a few samples of this study predate the infection). Cell type and time point are not known.

This clonotype has only a few counts. This chain uses TRBV12-3 or TRBV12-4 with TRBJ1-2; D remains unclear. The CDR3 totals 13 residues. V was shortened by 2 bases and J by 4 bases, with 8 bases between the two germline ends. CDR3 sequence reads: CASSLPVVYGYTF. CDR3 nucleotide sequence: TGTGCCAGCAGTTTACCTGTTGTCTATGGCTACACCTTC.

This clonotype was found a few times. This chain links TRBV28 with TRBJ2-2; D call uncertain. The CDR3 contains 12 residues. Trimming left V 5 bases short and J 6 bases short, with 7 bases between. CDR1 is MDHEN, CDR2 SYDVKM, per germline. CDR3 loop: CASSLQAGELFF. The DNA for the CDR3 is TGTGCCAGCAGTCTGCAGGCCGGGGAGCTGTTTTTT.

This clonotype was picked up a small number of times. This sequence joins TRBV5-4 and TRBJ2-5, with D perhaps TRBD1 (5 bases). V was pared by 3 bases and J by 5 bases, with 17 bases between. Germline-derived CDR1 and CDR2 are SGHNT and YYREEE (reference sequence). The CDR3 extends over 15 amino acids. CDR3 residues: CASSSPMKGSETQYF. The DNA of the CDR3 is TGTGCCAGCAGCTCTCCTATGAAGGGGTCGGAGACCCAGTACTTC. The full variable domain, completed using reference TRBV5-4 and TRBJ2-5, is ETGVTQSPTHLIKTRGQQVTLRCSSQSGHNTVSWYQQALGQGPQFIFQYYREEENGRGNFPPRFSGLQFPNYSSELNVNALELDDSALYLCASSSPMKGSETQYFGPGTRLLVL.

This clonotype was recorded at least ten times. The chain links TRBV5-1 to TRBJ1-1, with no clear D. V was cut by 3 bases and J by 4 bases, with 16 bases left in between. This CDR3 comprises 15 residues. Germline loops: CDR1 SGHRS, CDR2 YFSETQ. CDR3 protein: CASSYFGEVGTEAFF. The CDR3 nucleotides are TGCGCCAGCAGCTATTTCGGGGAGGTGGGCACTGAAGCTTTCTTT.

This clonotype was detected only a few times. The chain has TRBV7-9 and TRBJ2-1; 8 positions match TRBD2. The CDR3 spans 17 residues. The germline CDR1 and CDR2 sequences are SEHNR and FQNEAQ (reference sequence). V lost 5 bases and J lost 0; bases outside the gene matches: 9. CDR3 coding DNA: TGTGCCAGCAGCCCCACCCAGGGGACTAGCTCCTACAATGAGCAGTTCTTC. This translates into CASSPTQGTSSYNEQFF.

This clonotype was observed a few times. The chain carries TRBV4-1 and TRBJ1-5, with a tentative D call TRBD1 (6 bases). V lost 3 bases and J lost 5, with 11 bases in between. Germline CDR1 and CDR2: MGHRA and YSYEKL. This CDR3 spans 14 amino acids. CDR3 DNA: TGCGCCAGCAGCCAGGACAGCCTCTATCAGCCCCAGCATTTT. Its translation is CASSQDSLYQPQHF.

This clonotype has ten or more counts. The chain couples TRBV5-1 to TRBJ1-1; TRBD1 matches at 7 bases. The CDR3 is 14 amino acids. Germline V lookup: CDR1 SGHRS, CDR2 YFSETQ. The V gene end was trimmed by 1 base and the J gene end by 4 bases; junction bases not matched to a gene: 4. The CDR3 spells CASSLQGGSTEAFF. For the CDR3, the DNA is TGCGCCAGCAGCTTGCAGGGGGGCAGCACTGAAGCTTTCTTT.

This chain joins TRBV14 and TRBJ2-7; D possibly corresponds to TRBD2 (5 bases). Trimming took 4 bases from V and 5 from J, leaving 12 bases between them. Germline V gene lookup returns CDR1 SGHDN and CDR2 FVKESK. The CDR3 sequence is 13 residues long. The chain's CDR3 is CASSPSGTDEQYV. The CDR3 coding sequence is TGTGCCAGCAGCCCCAGCGGAACTGACGAGCAGTACGTC.

This clonotype came up a few times. The V and J genes are TRBV20-1 and TRBJ2-3; maybe TRBD2 (7 bases). This CDR3 spans 13 amino acids. CDR1 and CDR2 from the germline V gene are DFQATT and SNEGSKA (reference sequence). V was shortened by 6 bases and J by 1 base, with 11 bases between the two germline ends. CDR3 sequence reads: CSAWGGGTDTQYF. Here the CDR3 DNA reads TGCAGTGCATGGGGGGGCGGCACAGATACGCAGTATTTT.

Many counts were recorded for this clonotype. This chain connects TRBV15 to TRBJ1-4, with D unresolved. Germline assignment: CDR1 LNHNV and CDR2 YYDKDF (reference sequence). Trimming cost V 0 bases and J 4 bases, with 9 bases left between them. This CDR3 is 15 amino acids long. The CDR3 DNA reads TGTGCCACCAGCAGAGAAGTGCGAGGTAATGAAAAACTGTTTTTT. It translates to CATSREVRGNEKLFF.

This clonotype was seen only a few times. The chain links TRBV4-3 to TRBJ2-7; D tentatively fits TRBD1 or TRBD2 (5 bases each). Germline V gives CDR1 LGHNA, CDR2 YSLEER. The CDR3 spans 15 residues. V lost 3 bases to trimming and J lost 0 bases, with 12 bases between them. The CDR3 bases are TGCGCCAGCAGCCACTCCGGGGCGGTCTCCTACGAGCAGTACGTC. Translation gives CASSHSGAVSYEQYV.

The gene calls are TRBV20-1 and TRBJ1-1; the match to TRBD1 covers 8 bases. Losses at the gene ends were 6 bases for V and 7 bases for J; bases not matched to a gene: 10. The CDR3 length is 13 residues. From germline, CDR1 is DFQATT and CDR2 SNEGSKA (reference sequence). The CDR3 coding sequence is TGCAGTGCGACGACAGGGGCGGTGTTTGAAGCTTTCTTT. The encoded protein is CSATTGAVFEAFF.

This clonotype was seen a handful of times. V is TRBV24-1 and J is TRBJ2-3; 10 bases are shared with TRBD1. The ends lost 5 bases at V and 5 bases at J; junction bases unmatched: 6. This CDR3 spans 15 amino acids. CDR1 is KGHDR, CDR2 SFDVKD, per germline. CDR3 sequence (DNA): TGTGCCACCAGTGCCTCGGGGACAGGGGAAGATACGCAGTATTTT. This codes for CATSASGTGEDTQYF.

This clonotype was counted only a few times. This chain uses TRBV5-1 with TRBJ1-4; tentative D call: TRBD1 (5 bases). This CDR3 has 17 amino acids. V gave up 4 bases and J gave up 4 bases, with 20 bases separating them. Germline values: CDR1 SGHRS, CDR2 YFSETQ. The CDR3: CASSRVAGTAGNEKLFF. In nucleotides, the CDR3 is TGCGCCAGCAGCCGGGTGGCGGGGACGGCCGGTAATGAAAAACTGTTTTTT.

This clonotype has at least ten counts. This chain uses TRBV3-1 with TRBJ1-2, with D possibly being TRBD1 (6 bases). The V gene's germline CDR1 is LGHDT and CDR2 YNNKEL (reference sequence). Trimming left V 6 bases short and J 6 bases short, with 11 bases between. The CDR3 contains 12 residues. This CDR3 is CASSNTGNGYTF. DNA of the CDR3: TGTGCCAGCAGTAACACAGGGAATGGCTACACCTTC.

This clonotype was recorded many times. The genes are TRBV11-2 and TRBJ1-4; no firm D call. The CDR3 totals 14 residues. The germline CDR1 and CDR2 sequences are SGHAT and FQNNGV. V lost 3 bases and J 2 bases, leaving 7 bases between the germline ends. This chain's CDR3 is CASSFVGTNEKLFF. The DNA of the CDR3 is TGTGCCAGCAGCTTCGTGGGGACTAATGAAAAACTGTTTTTT.

In this sample, this clonotype turned up many times. The rearrangement uses TRBV2 and TRBJ1-5; D is perhaps TRBD1 (5 bases). Trimming stripped 4 bases from V and 3 bases from J, with 10 bases between. The CDR3 is made up of 14 amino acids. Germline CDR1 is SNHLY and CDR2 is FYNNEI. The CDR3 DNA reads TGTGCCAGCAGTGCCGACAGCCTCAATCAGCCCCAGCATTTT. Its translation is CASSADSLNQPQHF.

The chain joins TRBV5-8 to TRBJ2-2, with D hard to call. Germline V CDR1 and CDR2: SGHTS, YDEGEE. V gave up 4 bases and J gave up 4 bases, with 11 bases separating them. The CDR3 is 14 residues long. The CDR3 protein is CASSNLRSTGELFF. The CDR3 nucleotides read TGTGCCAGCAGCAACCTGAGGAGCACCGGGGAGCTGTTTTTT.

The J gene is TRBJ2-1, the V gene TRBV9; the D gene is possibly TRBD1 (6 bases). This CDR3 is built from 14 residues. Germline V gives CDR1 SGDLS, CDR2 YYNGEE. Deletions cut 3 bases from V and 4 bases from J, with 11 bases between. This CDR3 is CASSGGQRYNEQFF. The CDR3 nucleotides are TGTGCCAGCAGCGGGGGACAACGTTACAATGAGCAGTTCTTC.

This clonotype was counted between two and nine times. The V call is TRBV4-3, the J call TRBJ2-3; 7 positions agree with TRBD2. Unmatched junction bases numbered 12, after V lost 3 bases and J lost 6 bases. This CDR3 region has 16 residues. CDR1 LGHNA and CDR2 YSLEER come from the germline V gene. This CDR3 reads CASSQGGIQLLDTQYF. As DNA, the CDR3 is TGCGCCAGCAGCCAGGGAGGGATTCAACTGTTGGATACGCAGTATTTT.

This clonotype was recorded many times. The chain uses TRBV7-9 and TRBJ2-2, with 9 bases that match TRBD2. CDR3 length: 16 amino acids. From germline, CDR1 is SEHNR and CDR2 FQNEAQ (reference sequence). J lost 7 bases, V lost 5 bases, and 11 bases had no gene match. The CDR3 spells CASSPPRAGGNGELFF. The CDR3 bases are TGTGCCAGCAGCCCTCCCCGGGCGGGAGGGAACGGGGAGCTGTTTTTT.

The chain is built from TRBV27 and TRBJ2-7; perhaps TRBD2 as D (5 bases). Germline V gene lookup returns CDR1 MNHEY and CDR2 SMNVEV (reference sequence). This CDR3 region has 13 residues. V lost 8 bases and J 2 bases, leaving 13 bases between the germline ends. The CDR3 DNA reads TGTGCCAGCGGCCTCGGGGTCACCTACGAGCAGTACTTC. It specifies CASGLGVTYEQYF.

A note on this clonotype: Mismatch with germline at one junction end may stem from a read error. The rearrangement uses TRBV4-2 and TRBJ1-4, with unresolved D. The germline V gene encodes CDR1 LGHNA and CDR2 YNFKEQ. The CDR3 runs to 15 residues. The CDR3 bases are TGTTCCAGCAGCCAGTTTACGGGAATAAATGAAAAACTGTTTTTT. This gives the protein CSSSQFTGINEKLFF.

This chain connects TRBV7-3 to TRBJ2-5; 12 bases fit TRBD2. Germline lookup yields CDR1 SGHTA and CDR2 FQGTGA. There are 20 residues in the CDR3. Trimming cost V 5 bases and J 5 bases; bases outside gene matches: 21. The CDR3 loop reads CASSDDHPSGGALWRETQYF. CDR3 bases: TGTGCCAGCAGCGACGACCATCCTAGCGGGGGGGCCTTGTGGCGCGAGACCCAGTACTTC.

This clonotype has just a few counts. The chain uses TRBV24-1 and TRBJ2-3; no firm D call. Germline lookup yields CDR1 KGHDR and CDR2 SFDVKD. The CDR3 length is 17 residues. Deletions cut 7 bases from V and 0 bases from J, with 19 bases between. The CDR3 bases are TGTGCCACCAGCCCCTCTCCGATGGTTTTTAGCACAGATACGCAGTATTTT. This gives the protein CATSPSPMVFSTDTQYF.

This chain links TRBV30 with TRBJ1-5, with D uncertain. V was shortened by 0 bases and J by 7 bases, with 10 bases between the two germline ends. The CDR3 is 13 amino acids. Germline CDR1 GTSNPN, CDR2 SVGIG (reference sequence). The CDR3 is CAWSVGSQQPQHF. In nucleotides, the CDR3 is TGTGCCTGGAGTGTCGGTTCCCAGCAGCCCCAGCATTTT.

The rearrangement joins TRBV20-1 to TRBJ1-2; possible D gene TRBD1, 6 bases. This CDR3 spans 13 amino acids. The V end lost 2 bases, the J end lost 4 bases, and 11 bases lay between the germline ends. Germline V gene sequence: CDR1 DFQATT, CDR2 SNEGSKA (reference sequence). CDR3 coding DNA: TGCAGTGCTAGACCGACAGGCTTCTATGGCTACACCTTC. This gives the protein CSARPTGFYGYTF.